Here is one T cell receptor (beta chain) with its context. The data belong to a study of blood T cell repertoires in COVID-19. Study as a whole: COVID-19 samples from acute and convalescent phases originated in the United States, Italy and Spain. T cells, B-cell-depleted T cells, or PBMCs provided the cDNA or gDNA that served as material.

The assay was immunoSEQ multiplex PCR, and TCRdb's table has in-frame clones only and misses some. The sample consists of 250,000 to 350,000 clones, about 91% of them appearing once. Germline assignment: CDR1 SGHRS and CDR2 YFSETQ. V lost 4 bases and J 1 base, leaving 8 bases between the germline ends. The CDR3 extends over 13 amino acids. This chain links TRBV5-1 with TRBJ1-1, with D possibly TRBD1 on 5 matching bases. Material for sequencing was peripheral blood. The sequence was obtained from a woman aged 55-70 years with acute or convalescent COVID-19. The DNA for the CDR3 is TGCGCCAGCAGCCCGCAGGGGAACACTGAAGCTTTCTTT. This encodes CASSPQGNTEAFF.